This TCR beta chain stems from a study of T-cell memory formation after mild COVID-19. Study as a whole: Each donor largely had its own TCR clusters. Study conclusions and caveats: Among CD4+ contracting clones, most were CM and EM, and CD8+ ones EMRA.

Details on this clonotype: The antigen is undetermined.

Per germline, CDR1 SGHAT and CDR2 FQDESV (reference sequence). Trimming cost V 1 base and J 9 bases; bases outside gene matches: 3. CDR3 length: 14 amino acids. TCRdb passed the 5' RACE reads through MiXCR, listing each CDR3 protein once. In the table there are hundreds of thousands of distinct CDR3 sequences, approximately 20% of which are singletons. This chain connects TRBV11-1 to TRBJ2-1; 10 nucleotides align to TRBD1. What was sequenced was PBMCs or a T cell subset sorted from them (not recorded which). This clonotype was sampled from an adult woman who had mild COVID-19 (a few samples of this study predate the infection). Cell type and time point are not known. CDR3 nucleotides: TGTGCCAGCAGCTTAGGACAGGGGGCTGCTGAGCAGTTCTTC. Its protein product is CASSLGQGAAEQFF.